This TCR beta chain was obtained from a study of identical twins. As for this clonotype: Its cognate antigen is unknown.

Findings and limits, study-wide: The models systematically underestimated how much out-of-frame TCR alpha was shared in monozygotic twins.

Germline assignment: CDR1 SEHNR and CDR2 FQNEAQ (reference sequence). Deletions cut 2 bases from V and 0 bases from J, with 16 bases between. The CDR3 is made up of 17 amino acids. TCRdb fed the 5' RACE reads into MiXCR, producing one record per CDR3 protein. The table has more than 1.5 million distinct CDR3 sequences, less than 40% seen once. This receptor was taken from a newborn girl in good health. This chain uses TRBV7-9 with TRBJ1-1; D gene unclear. The sample comprised cord blood. The CDR3 nucleotides are TGTGCCAGCAGCTTAAAAGGCAGGTGGGGTCTGAACACTGAAGCTTTCTTT. The encoded protein is CASSLKGRWGLNTEAFF.